This TCR beta chain originates from a study of T cells in Graves' hyperthyroidism and ophthalmopathy. The investigators amplified TCR beta CDR3 regions from RNA transcripts. The HTBI primer set served for first-round RT-PCR of the TCR CDR3. MiXCR was run by TCRdb on the multiplex PCR reads, yielding one entry per CDR3 protein. The sample carries hundreds of thousands of distinct CDR3 sequences, 46% recorded once. This clonotype showed up just a few times. Deletions cut 4 bases from V and 7 bases from J, with 14 bases between. The CDR3 runs 13 residues. CDR1 SGHRS and CDR2 YFSETQ come from the germline V gene.

This chain links TRBV5-1 with TRBJ1-1; a possible D gene is TRBD1 (5 bases). The specimen was peripheral blood or thyroid tissue (not recorded which). This receptor was obtained from a woman between 18 and 30 years old with Graves' hyperthyroidism. CDR3 sequence (DNA): TGCGCCAGCAGCCAGGAGGGGAGAGATGAAGCTTTCTTT. This encodes CASSQEGRDEAFF.